Listed below are T cell receptor beta chains from one sample, sequenced in a study of tumor-infiltrating lymphocytes in oesophageal squamous cell carcinoma. TCRdb called the PCR reads again in MiXCR, with one record for every CDR3 protein. The sample consists of 15,000 to 20,000 distinct CDR3 sequences, about 51% of them appearing once. Sequences were obtained from normal esophageal tissue next to the tumor. All receptors come from a female donor with esophageal squamous cell carcinoma. Both conserved end residues are part of each CDR3. D genes are given only for firm matches. Expanded clones are given a class, and other clones once, few, many or no size at all.

J,V,D,size,DNA,CDR3
TRBJ2-5,TRBV10-3,-,-,TGTGCCATCAGTTCCGGGACTCAGCAAGAGACCCAGTACTTC,CAISSGTQQETQYF
TRBJ2-7,TRBV11-2,-,many,TGTGCCAGCAGCTTAGAACCACAGGGCCTCTACGAGCAGTACTTC,CASSLEPQGLYEQYF
TRBJ2-4,TRBV7-8,-,medium-sized,TGTGCCAGCAGCCCATCCAGGGAAAACATTCAGTACTTC,CASSPSRENIQYF
TRBJ2-5,TRBV19,TRBD1,many,TGTGCCAGTAGTCCGACAGGGGGGGGCCAAGAGACCCAGTACTTC,CASSPTGGGQETQYF
TRBJ2-7,TRBV2,TRBD2,few,TGTGCCAGCAGAGCACTAGCGGCCTCCTACAATGAGCAGTACTTC,CASRALAASYNEQYF
TRBJ1-1,TRBV12-3/TRBV12-4,-,-,TGTGCCAGCAGTTTACGACAGAAGAACACTGAAGCTTTCTTT,CASSLRQKNTEAFF
TRBJ2-5,TRBV5-1,-,many,TGCGCCAGCAGCTTGGGCCCATTGGGCGGAGGGGGAGAGACCCAGTACTTC,CASSLGPLGGGGETQYF
TRBJ2-3,TRBV11-2,TRBD2,-,TGTGCCAGCAGCTCGGGACTAGCCGGACTGGGAGATACGCAGTATTTT,CASSSGLAGLGDTQYF
TRBJ2-5,TRBV11-3,-,-,TGTGCCAGCAGCCCAGCAGGGGTGGGAGAGACCCAGTACTTC,CASSPAGVGETQYF
TRBJ2-7,TRBV7-6,-,once,TGTGCCAGCAGCCCGATTCGAGGGGGGACGGAGCAGTACTTC,CASSPIRGGTEQYF
TRBJ2-5,TRBV7-6,-,-,TGTGCCAGCAGCCCCACCGGTGGACGAGGCAAAGAGACCCAGTACTTC,CASSPTGGRGKETQYF
TRBJ2-3,TRBV7-2,TRBD1,few,TGTGCCAGCAGTTATGGACAGGCCCCGGGCACAGATACGCAGTATTTT,CASSYGQAPGTDTQYF
TRBJ2-3,TRBV7-9,TRBD2,few,TGTGCCAGCAGCTTAGCGACTAGCGGGGGTGTTCTAAGCACAGATACGCAGTATTTT,CASSLATSGGVLSTDTQYF
TRBJ2-1,TRBV6-1,-,-,TGTGCCAGCGACCGGGGCCAAACCTACAATGAGCAGTTCTTC,CASDRGQTYNEQFF
TRBJ2-1,TRBV28,-,few,TGTGCCAGCAGTTTATCACGGTACAATGAGCAGTTCTTC,CASSLSRYNEQFF
TRBJ2-5,TRBV28,TRBD2,-,TGTGCCAGCAGTTCGGGACTATACAATGAGCAGTACTTC,CASSSGLYNEQYF
TRBJ2-3,TRBV24-1,TRBD1,once,TGTGCCACCAGTGACCCGGGACAGGTCAACACAGATACGCAGTATTTT,CATSDPGQVNTDTQYF
TRBJ2-5,TRBV7-3,TRBD1,-,TGTGCCAGCAGCATCGGGACAGCCACCGAGACCCAGTACTTC,CASSIGTATETQYF
TRBJ2-2,TRBV7-2,-,-,TGTGCCAGCAGCTTATCCTATGAATACACCGGGGAGCTGTTTTTT,CASSLSYEYTGELFF
TRBJ2-2,TRBV7-3,-,few,TGTGCCAGCAGCCCGTTCAATGGGGCCGGGGAGCTGTTTTTT,CASSPFNGAGELFF
TRBJ1-5,TRBV28,-,many,TGTGCCAGCAGTGGATCCCCAAGGAGCAATCAGCCCCAGCATTTT,CASSGSPRSNQPQHF
TRBJ2-3,TRBV7-3,TRBD2,once,TGTGCCAGCAGCTTCCTCGGGGGGGCAATAGATACGCAGTATTTT,CASSFLGGAIDTQYF
TRBJ2-1,TRBV7-9,-,-,TGTGCCAGCAGCTTAGCTTTGGAATCTGAGCAGTTCTTC,CASSLALESEQFF
TRBJ1-2,TRBV19,TRBD1,-,TGTGCCAGCCGGGACAGGGGGCTCTATGGCTACACCTTC,CASRDRGLYGYTF
TRBJ2-5,TRBV7-2,-,-,TGTGCCAGCAGCTCGACGCGGGGAGTCCAAGAGACCCAGTACTTC,CASSSTRGVQETQYF
TRBJ2-1,TRBV10-3,TRBD2,-,TGTGCCAGCAGCTTACTAGCGGGATACAATGAGCAGTTCTTC,CASSLLAGYNEQFF
TRBJ2-5,TRBV7-2,-,-,TGTGCCAGCAGCCAAAACGGGAGAACAGATACGCAGTACTTC,CASSQNGRTDTQYF
TRBJ1-2,TRBV19,-,-,TGTGCCAGTAGTCGGCAAGGCCAAAACTATGGCTACACCTTC,CASSRQGQNYGYTF
TRBJ2-5,TRBV7-4,-,-,TGTGCCAGCGCGGTCAGGGAAGAGACCCAGTACTTC,CASAVREETQYF
TRBJ2-6,TRBV11-3,-,many,TGTGCCAGCAGCTTAGATCAAGGCGGGACAGCTGGGGCCAACGTCCTGACTTTC,CASSLDQGGTAGANVLTF
TRBJ2-5,TRBV7-2,TRBD1,-,TGTGCCAGCAGCTTAGAAATATCTGGGACAGGGGGCCGCCGAACTGAAGCTTTCTTC,CASSLEISGTGGRRTEAFF
TRBJ1-1,TRBV19,TRBD1,many,TGTGCCAGTAGCAACAGGGGGCCTCTGTACACTGAAGCTTTCTTT,CASSNRGPLYTEAFF
TRBJ2-1,TRBV19,TRBD2,many,TGTGCCAGTAGTAACGGGACTAGAGGTTTCCACAATGAGCAGTTCTTC,CASSNGTRGFHNEQFF
TRBJ1-1,TRBV6-1,-,-,TGTGCCAGCAGTGCCGGACTATTGAACACTGAAGCTTTCTTT,CASSAGLLNTEAFF
TRBJ2-5,TRBV7-8,TRBD1,-,TGTGCCAGCAGCTCCCCCTCGACAGGGGGCACTCGAGGGACCCAGTACTTC,CASSSPSTGGTRGTQYF
TRBJ2-6,TRBV12-3/TRBV12-4,-,-,-,CASNSTGGAQLWLHLRF
TRBJ2-1,TRBV6-2/TRBV6-3,TRBD2,once,TGTGCCAGCAGTCCCCGTATTAGCGGGAGGGAAGACAATGAGCAGTTCTTC,CASSPRISGREDNEQFF
TRBJ2-4,TRBV19,-,few,TGTGCCAGTAGTATCCGACCGGGGATTGGGTCACCCCTCCACTTC,CASSIRPGIGSPLHF
TRBJ2-1,TRBV7-2,TRBD2,-,TGTGCCAGCAGCTCCCGACTCGGGAGGGAGCAGTTCTTC,CASSSRLGREQFF
TRBJ2-2,TRBV5-5,TRBD1,many,TGTGCCAGCAGCTCCGACAGGGTGGTCACCGGGGAGCTGTTTTTT,CASSSDRVVTGELFF
TRBJ2-5,TRBV7-4,-,few,TGTGCCAGCAGCACTAGGGGGGGGGAGACCCAGTACTTC,CASSTRGGETQYF
TRBJ2-3,TRBV7-6,-,-,TGTGCTAGCAGCTTGACGGGGCGAGGAGATACGCAGTATTTT,CASSLTGRGDTQYF
TRBJ1-1,TRBV12-3/TRBV12-4,-,-,TGTGCCAGCAGCGGAAGGAACACTGAAGCTTTCTTT,CASSGRNTEAFF
TRBJ2-3,TRBV7-6,-,medium-sized,TGTGCCAGCAGCTTAGGGGGGGCGCGAACCACAGATACGCAGTATTTT,CASSLGGARTTDTQYF
TRBJ2-1,TRBV6-1,-,few,TGTGCCAGCAGTGAGGGTTCCGCGGGGCGCAGCTCCTACAATGAGCAGTTCTTC,CASSEGSAGRSSYNEQFF
TRBJ2-4,TRBV7-2,TRBD2,-,TGTGCCAGCAGCTTTACTAGCGGGAGATACAATGAGCAGTACTTC,CASSFTSGRYNEQYF